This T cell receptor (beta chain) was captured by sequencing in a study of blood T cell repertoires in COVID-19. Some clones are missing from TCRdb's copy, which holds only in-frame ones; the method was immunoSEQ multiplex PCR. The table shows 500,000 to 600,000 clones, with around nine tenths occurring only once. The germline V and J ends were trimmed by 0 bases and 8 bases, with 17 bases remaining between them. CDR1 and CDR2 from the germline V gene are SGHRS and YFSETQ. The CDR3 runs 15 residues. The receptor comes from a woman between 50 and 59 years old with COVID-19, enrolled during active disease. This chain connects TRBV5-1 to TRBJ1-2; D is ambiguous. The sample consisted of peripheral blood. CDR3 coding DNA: TGCGCCAGCAGCTTGGACCCCCACGACTCAGACGGCTACACCTTC. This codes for CASSLDPHDSDGYTF.